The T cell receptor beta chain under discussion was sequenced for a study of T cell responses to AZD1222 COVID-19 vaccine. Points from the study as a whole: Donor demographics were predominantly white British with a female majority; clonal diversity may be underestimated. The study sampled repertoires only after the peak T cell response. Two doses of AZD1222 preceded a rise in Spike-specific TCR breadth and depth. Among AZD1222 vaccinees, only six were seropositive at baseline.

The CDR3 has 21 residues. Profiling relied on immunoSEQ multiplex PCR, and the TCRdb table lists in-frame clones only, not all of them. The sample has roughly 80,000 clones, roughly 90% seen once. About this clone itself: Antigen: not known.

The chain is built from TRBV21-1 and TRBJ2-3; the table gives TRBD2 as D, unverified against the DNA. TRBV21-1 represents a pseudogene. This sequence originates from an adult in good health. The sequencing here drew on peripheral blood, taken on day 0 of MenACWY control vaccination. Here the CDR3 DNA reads TGTGCCAGCAGCAAATGGGGACTAGCGGGAGGGCCGTCGATACGGACAGATACGCAGTATTTT. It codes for CASSKWGLAGGPSIRTDTQYF.